This T cell receptor (beta chain) originates from a study of OX40 agonist ivuxolimab in advanced cancers. Overall study context: A history of anti-PD-1, anti-PD-L1 or anti-CTLA-4 therapy was acceptable, and approximately 41% had some.

Study-wide points: In a subset of nonresponders, normalized T-cell clonal expansion was also low. The mean number of expanded clones was higher in CD8+ T cells than in CD4+.

The CDR3 length is 16 residues. Germline loops: CDR1 SGHNT, CDR2 YYREEE (reference sequence). Deletions cut 2 bases from V and 3 bases from J, with 15 bases between. Blood samples were obtained at baseline, cycle 4 day 1, and cycle 7 day 1. In regard to this clone: The antigen is undetermined.

Assay: immunoSEQ multiplex PCR; the TCRdb copy retains only in-frame clones and omits some. The sample contains some 51,000 clones, around 82% of which appear only once. The clonotype comes from an adult with an advanced solid tumor such as melanoma, head and neck, liver or kidney cancer. The chain is built from TRBV5-4 and TRBJ1-3; D possibly corresponds to TRBD1 (6 bases). Material: CD4+ or CD8+ T cells sorted from blood, obtained in a trial of the OX40 agonist ivuxolimab. The CDR3 region is CASSLNQGSSGNTIYF. The DNA for the CDR3 is TGTGCCAGCAGCTTAAACCAGGGGTCGAGTGGAAACACCATATATTTT.